The clone carrying this T cell receptor beta chain showed up just a few times. The entry originates in a study of blood T cell repertoires in COVID-19. Sequencing used immunoSEQ multiplex PCR; TCRdb keeps in-frame clones, though not all of them. The sample shows a few hundred thousand clones, 82% of them seen only once. V trimming: 6 bases; J trimming: 10 bases; junction bases outside the gene matches: 7. The CDR3 covers 14 residues. From germline, CDR1 is MNHEY and CDR2 SVGAGI. This sequence was found in a woman aged 18-30 years with acute or convalescent COVID-19. The sequenced sample consisted of peripheral blood. The chain employs TRBV6-5 and TRBJ2-2; TRBD2 matches at 11 bases. The chain's CDR3 is CASRLAGESTELFF. For the CDR3, the DNA is TGTGCCAGCAGACTAGCGGGAGAGTCCACGGAGCTGTTTTTT.